This TCR beta chain came from a study of shared clonotypes between healthy human individuals. Study background: Each donor had three CD4 naive, three CD4 memory, two CD8 naive and one CD8 memory plate.

Germline CDR1 is KGHSH and CDR2 is LQKENI. V was trimmed by 4 bases and J by 5 bases, leaving 9 bases between them. The CDR3 length is 13 residues. A note on this clone: The identical CDR3 is also encoded by other nucleotide sequences in the sample.

An even split of each subset's genomic DNA across several immunoSEQ plates was performed. In the original workflow: ImmunoSEQ sequences covered only the junction and lacked quality scores; filtering therefore differed. Sequencing used immunoSEQ multiplex PCR; TCRdb keeps in-frame clones, though not all of them. D and trimming come from the DNA, and the V and J calls and clone size come from that table. The table has about 2.5 million clones, under 95% seen once; the top ten hold 0.37%. The rearrangement uses TRBV18 and TRBJ1-5; a possible D gene is TRBD1 (5 bases). The sample consisted of naive CD4+ T cells from PBMCs. The subset is: CD45RA+ positively selected. The source of this sequence is a man younger than 35 in good health. Some clones in this sample may be carry-over from other donors' samples. In DNA form, the CDR3 reads TGTGCCAGCTCACTCGACAGAGATCAGCCCCAGCATTTT. Translated, it gives CASSLDRDQPQHF.